This entry lists 19 T cell receptor beta chains sequenced from one sample in a study of shared clonotypes between healthy human individuals. The data were produced by immunoSEQ multiplex PCR, yet TCRdb's version contains in-frame clones alone and is incomplete. The repertoire consists of 450,000 to 500,000 clones, with approximately 78% occurring once and the leading ten covering around 12%. Sequenced sample: PBMCs. These receptors were collected from a woman between 40 and 55 years old in good health. Some clones in this sample may be carry-over from other donors' samples.

This chain uses TRBV7-8 with TRBJ1-5, with D possibly being TRBD1 (6 bases). Germline CDR1 is SGHVS and CDR2 is FQNEAQ. The CDR3 runs 17 residues. Deletions cut 5 bases from V and 0 bases from J, with 17 bases between. CDR3 DNA sequence: TGTGCCAGCAGCCCCCTTGGACAGACATATAGCAATCAGCCCCAGCATTTT. This translates into CASSPLGQTYSNQPQHF.

The CDR3 loop reads CASSLALAGGYEQYF. In DNA, the CDR3 is TGTGCCAGCAGCTTAGCTCTAGCGGGAGGCTACGAGCAGTACTTC. The J gene is TRBJ2-7, the V gene TRBV7-6, with 11 bases that match TRBD2. Trimming took 0 bases from V and 3 from J; bases not matched to a gene: 1. The germline V gene encodes CDR1 SGHVS and CDR2 FNYEAQ. The CDR3 contains 15 residues. The whole variable domain, filled in from reference TRBV7-6 and TRBJ2-7, reads GAGVSQSPRYKVTKRGQDVALRCDPISGHVSLYWYRQALGQGPEFLTYFNYEAQQDKSGLPNDRFSAERPEGSISTLTIQRTEQRDSAMYRCASSLALAGGYEQYFGPGTRLTVT.

The J gene is TRBJ2-5, the V gene TRBV7-3; D gene ambiguous. The CDR3 is 15 residues long. In germline, CDR1 is SGHTA, CDR2 FQGTGA. The V end was cut by 5 bases, the J end by 2 bases, with 15 bases between. CDR3 sequence: CASSRTSGRQETQYF. The CDR3 DNA reads TGTGCCAGCAGCCGTACATCAGGACGGCAAGAGACCCAGTACTTC.

There are a few counts of this clone. The chain uses TRBV19 and TRBJ2-7; 8 bases are a match to TRBD1. The germline V gene encodes CDR1 LNHDA and CDR2 SQIVND (reference sequence). The CDR3 totals 16 residues. The junction had 4 bases not matched to a gene; V was cut back by 0 bases and J by 0 bases. The CDR3 bases are TGTGCCAGTAGTATAGACCTCGGGACAGGCTCCTACGAGCAGTACTTC. Residues: CASSIDLGTGSYEQYF.

This clone occurred a few times. The rearrangement uses TRBV28 and TRBJ1-1; D perhaps matches TRBD1 (5 bases). V lost 11 bases and J lost 0, with 13 bases in between. The germline gives CDR1 MDHEN, CDR2 SYDVKM. The CDR3 covers 13 residues. Written as DNA, the CDR3 is TGTGCCGGACGGCGGGACCTGAACACTGAAGCTTTCTTT. Its protein is CAGRRDLNTEAFF.

The chain carries TRBV5-8 and TRBJ1-2, with D unclear. The CDR3 contains 15 residues. CDR1 is SGHTS, CDR2 YDEGEE, per germline. V was pared by 0 bases and J by 0 bases, with 9 bases between. The CDR3 DNA sequence: TGTGCCAGCAGCTTGGTCGTGGGAGCTAACTATGGCTACACCTTC. Encoded protein: CASSLVVGANYGYTF.

V is TRBV6-5 and J is TRBJ2-2; D call uncertain. From germline, CDR1 is MNHEY and CDR2 SVGAGI. The CDR3 loop spans 14 amino acids. V lost 0 bases to trimming and J lost 7 bases, with 9 bases between them. The chain's CDR3 is CASSYSTKYGELFF. CDR3 DNA: TGTGCCAGCAGTTACTCGACGAAGTACGGGGAGCTGTTTTTT.

This clone has only one observation. A junction end diverges from the germline sequence, so it may reflect a read error. The genes are TRBV5-1 and TRBJ1-2, with 7 bases fitting TRBD1. CDR1 and CDR2 from the germline V gene are SGHRS and YFSETQ. The CDR3 loop spans 15 amino acids. The CDR3 loop is CASSSRDSALEGYTF. The DNA for the CDR3 is TGTGCCAGCAGCTCCCGGGACAGCGCCTTGGAGGGCTACACCTTC.

The chain combines TRBV5-1 with TRBJ1-5, with D perhaps matching TRBD1 (5 bases). CDR1 and CDR2 from the germline V gene are SGHRS and YFSETQ. The V gene lost 0 bases and the J gene lost 5 bases, with 9 bases spanning the gap. There are 14 residues in the CDR3. The CDR3 DNA reads TGCGCCAGCAGCTTGGGGGGGAGGTATCAGCCCCAGCATTTT. This codes for CASSLGGRYQPQHF. Based on the CDR3 plus reference TRBV5-1 and TRBJ1-5, the full variable domain is KAGVTQTPRYLIKTRGQQVTLSCSPISGHRSVSWYQQTPGQGLQFLFEYFSETQRNKGNFPGRFSGRQFSNSRSEMNVSTLELGDSALYLCASSLGGRYQPQHFGDGTRLSIL.

The chain uses TRBV5-4 and TRBJ2-7; 7 bases are a match to TRBD1. Unmatched junction bases numbered 8, after V lost 4 bases and J lost 4 bases. The germline V gene has CDR1 SGHNT and CDR2 YYREEE (reference sequence). CDR3 length equals 14 residues. As DNA, the CDR3 is TGTGCCAGCAGCGATGACAGGGTACGGTACGAGCAGTACTTC. This encodes CASSDDRVRYEQYF.

This clone was detected ten times or more. This chain links TRBV6-1 with TRBJ2-5; D call uncertain. Trimming cost V 2 bases and J 2 bases, with 9 bases left between them. The length of the CDR3 is 14 residues. Germline CDR1 reads MNHNS; CDR2 reads SASEGT. The CDR3 nucleotides are TGTGCCAGCAGTGAAATTCGGGCACAAGAGACCCAGTACTTC. Translation: CASSEIRAQETQYF.

The genes are TRBV7-9 and TRBJ1-5; D gene uncertain. The CDR3 loop spans 16 amino acids. V was trimmed by 1 base and J by 2 bases, leaving 12 bases between them. Germline values: CDR1 SEHNR, CDR2 FQNEAQ (reference sequence). CDR3 amino acids: CASSLDSGRGNQPQHF. CDR3 nucleotides: TGTGCCAGCAGCTTAGATTCGGGGAGAGGCAATCAGCCCCAGCATTTT.

The J gene is TRBJ2-7, the V gene TRBV25-1; TRBD2 matches 7 bases. J lost 4 bases, V lost 3 bases, and 12 bases had no gene match. Germline CDR1 reads MGHDK; CDR2 reads SYGVNS. This CDR3 is built from 16 residues. The CDR3 DNA sequence: TGTGCCAGCAGTGATGATTCCGGGGGAGCGGGGTACGAGCAGTACTTC. Protein: CASSDDSGGAGYEQYF.

The J gene is TRBJ2-6, the V gene TRBV28, with D perhaps assigned TRBD1 or TRBD2 (7 bases each). Germline lookup yields CDR1 MDHEN and CDR2 SYDVKM. The CDR3 length is 16 residues. V lost 5 bases, J lost 3 bases, and 14 bases lay in between. The CDR3: CASSAGGAGGANVLTF. The CDR3 DNA reads as TGTGCCAGCAGTGCAGGGGGGGCTGGTGGGGCCAACGTCCTGACTTTC.

The genes are TRBV2 and TRBJ1-5, with D tentatively TRBD1 (5 bases). The CDR3 contains 14 residues. Trimming left V 3 bases short and J 6 bases short, with 12 bases between. Germline lookup yields CDR1 SNHLY and CDR2 FYNNEI. CDR3 sequence (DNA): TGTGCCAGCAGTGATGGAGCCAGGGCTCAGCCCCAGCATTTT. It specifies CASSDGARAQPQHF.

The chain recombines TRBV29-1 with TRBJ1-2; 7 bases are a match to TRBD1. The CDR3 loop spans 12 amino acids. The V segment lost 5 bases and the J segment 8 bases; nucleotides outside the gene matches: 8. The germline V gene encodes CDR1 SQVTM and CDR2 ANQGSEA. The CDR3 reads CSVTEGAGGYTF. CDR3 sequence (DNA): TGCAGCGTTACTGAGGGGGCGGGAGGCTACACCTTC.

The V and J genes are TRBV4-1 and TRBJ2-4; D is possibly TRBD1 or TRBD2 (5 bases each). Germline CDR1 reads MGHRA; CDR2 reads YSYEKL. Trimming removed 0 bases at V and 0 bases at J, with 15 bases between. The CDR3 is made up of 18 amino acids. CDR3 bases: TGCGCCAGCAGCCAAGATACCGGGACCCCCATAGCCAAAAACATTCAGTACTTC. Protein product: CASSQDTGTPIAKNIQYF.

J is TRBJ2-1 and V is TRBV6-6; 7 bases are a match to TRBD2. Germline V gene data show CDR1 as MNHNY and CDR2 as SVGAGI (reference sequence). The length of the CDR3 is 16 residues. Trimming cost V 2 bases and J 3 bases; bases outside gene matches: 7. This CDR3 is CASSYPGGSLYNEQFF. The CDR3 DNA reads as TGTGCCAGCAGTTACCCGGGGGGTTCACTCTACAATGAGCAGTTCTTC.

The genes are TRBV29-1 and TRBJ2-5, with D perhaps given as TRBD1 or TRBD2 (5 bases each). Germline CDR1 and CDR2: SQVTM and ANQGSEA. V was cut by 8 bases and J by 2 bases, with 18 bases left in between. The CDR3 has 14 amino acids. Here the CDR3 reads CSPRDGTPQETQYF. CDR3 nucleotide sequence: TGCAGCCCCCGGGACGGGACCCCTCAAGAGACCCAGTACTTC.